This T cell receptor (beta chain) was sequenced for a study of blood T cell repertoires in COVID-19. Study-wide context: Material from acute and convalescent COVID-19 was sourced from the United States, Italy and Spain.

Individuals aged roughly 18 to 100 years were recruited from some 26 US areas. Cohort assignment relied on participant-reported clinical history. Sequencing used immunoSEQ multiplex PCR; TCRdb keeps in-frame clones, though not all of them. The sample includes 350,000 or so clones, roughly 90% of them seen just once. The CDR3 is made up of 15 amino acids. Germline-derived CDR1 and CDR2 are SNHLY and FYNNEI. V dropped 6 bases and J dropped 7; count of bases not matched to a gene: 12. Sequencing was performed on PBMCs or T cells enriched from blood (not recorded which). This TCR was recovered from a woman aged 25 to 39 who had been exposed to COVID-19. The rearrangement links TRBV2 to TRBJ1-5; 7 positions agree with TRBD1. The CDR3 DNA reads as TGTGCCAGCAGGGCCAGTAGGGGGCTGGGACAGCCCCAGCATTTT. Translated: CASRASRGLGQPQHF.